This T cell receptor beta chain comes out of a study of CD8+ T cells in alopecia areata. Study conclusions and caveats: Tofacitinib significantly decreased scalp clonality and expanded CD8+ clones among top 100. Lesional scalp, notably in alopecia totalis/universalis, had clonality above that of normal scalp.

This clone has only a few counts. Its antigen remains unidentified. Germline values: CDR1 LNHNV, CDR2 YYDKDF (reference sequence). This CDR3 has 15 residues. V shed 0 bases and J 6 bases; nucleotides not matched to a gene: 7. RNA, once extracted, was reverse transcribed into cDNA for use as the sequencing template. Clones were sequenced by immunoSEQ multiplex PCR, and TCRdb holds only the in-frame ones, with some missing. The repertoire holds 150,000 to 250,000 clones, with more than 45% as singletons. As to treatment: oral pan-JAK inhibitor, 5-10 mg twice daily. Here the sequenced sample was CD4+ T cells sorted from blood, taken at week 24, from a patient treated with tofacitinib. The V gene is TRBV15, the J gene TRBJ2-7, with 8 bases lining up with TRBD1. The receptor's source is a human donor with alopecia areata. CDR3 coding DNA: TGTGCCACCAGCAGAGATCCCCAGACAGGGGCCGAGCAGTACTTC. This gives the protein CATSRDPQTGAEQYF.